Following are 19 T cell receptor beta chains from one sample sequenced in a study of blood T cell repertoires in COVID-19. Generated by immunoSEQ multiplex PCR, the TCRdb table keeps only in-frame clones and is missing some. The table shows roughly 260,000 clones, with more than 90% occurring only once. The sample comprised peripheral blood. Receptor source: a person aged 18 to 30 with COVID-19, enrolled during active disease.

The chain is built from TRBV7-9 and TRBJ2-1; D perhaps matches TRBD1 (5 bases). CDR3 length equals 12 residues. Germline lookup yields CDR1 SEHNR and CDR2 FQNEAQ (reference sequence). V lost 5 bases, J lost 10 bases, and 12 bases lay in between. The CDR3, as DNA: TGTGCCAGCAGCCCAGGGTCGGACGAGCAGTTCTTC. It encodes CASSPGSDEQFF.

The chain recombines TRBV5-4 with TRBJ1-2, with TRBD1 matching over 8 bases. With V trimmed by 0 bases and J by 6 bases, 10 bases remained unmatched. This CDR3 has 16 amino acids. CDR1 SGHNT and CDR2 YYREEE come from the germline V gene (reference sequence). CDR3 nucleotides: TGTGCCAGCAGCTTGGGACAGGGGTTCCGGTTGGATGGCTACACCTTC. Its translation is CASSLGQGFRLDGYTF.

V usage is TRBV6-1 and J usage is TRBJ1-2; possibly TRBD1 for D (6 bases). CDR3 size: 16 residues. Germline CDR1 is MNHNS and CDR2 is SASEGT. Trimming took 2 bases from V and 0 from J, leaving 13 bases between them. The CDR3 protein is CASSETGTSANYGYTF. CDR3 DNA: TGTGCCAGCAGTGAAACGGGGACATCCGCTAACTATGGCTACACCTTC.

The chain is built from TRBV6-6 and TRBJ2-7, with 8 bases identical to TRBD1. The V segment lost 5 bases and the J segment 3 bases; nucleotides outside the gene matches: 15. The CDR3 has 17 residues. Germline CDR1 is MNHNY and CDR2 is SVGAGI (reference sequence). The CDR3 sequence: CASSHALPGQEFYEQYF. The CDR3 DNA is TGTGCCAGCAGTCATGCTTTACCGGGACAGGAGTTCTACGAGCAGTACTTC.

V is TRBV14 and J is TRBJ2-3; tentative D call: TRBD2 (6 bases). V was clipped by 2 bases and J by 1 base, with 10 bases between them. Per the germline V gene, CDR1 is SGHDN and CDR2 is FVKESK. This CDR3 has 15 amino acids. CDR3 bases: TGTGCCAGCAGCCAATTGGCTAGCGGCACAGATACGCAGTATTTT. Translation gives CASSQLASGTDTQYF.

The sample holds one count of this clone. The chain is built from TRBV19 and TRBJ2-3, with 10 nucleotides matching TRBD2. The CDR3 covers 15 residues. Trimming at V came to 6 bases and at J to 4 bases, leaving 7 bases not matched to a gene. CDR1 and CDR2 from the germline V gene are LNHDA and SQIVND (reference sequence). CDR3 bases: TGTGCCAGTAGCCCCCAAGCGGGAGGGTCAGATACGCAGTATTTT. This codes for CASSPQAGGSDTQYF.

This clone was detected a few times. This CDR3 reads CATSRDGRGLNTEAFF. As DNA, the CDR3 is TGTGCCACCAGCAGAGATGGTAGGGGGTTGAACACTGAAGCTTTCTTT. The chain combines TRBV15 with TRBJ1-1; D perhaps matches TRBD1 (6 bases). The CDR3 loop spans 16 amino acids. The germline gives CDR1 LNHNV, CDR2 YYDKDF (reference sequence). V lost 0 bases and J 0 bases, leaving 11 bases between the germline ends.

In DNA form, the CDR3 reads TGCAGCGTTACTAGCGGGATAACCGGGGAGCTGTTTTTT. Translated, it gives CSVTSGITGELFF. V usage is TRBV29-1 and J usage is TRBJ2-2, with 10 positions matching TRBD2. The ends lost 5 bases at V and 5 bases at J; junction bases unmatched: 2. The CDR3 length is 13 residues. From germline, CDR1 is SQVTM and CDR2 ANQGSEA.

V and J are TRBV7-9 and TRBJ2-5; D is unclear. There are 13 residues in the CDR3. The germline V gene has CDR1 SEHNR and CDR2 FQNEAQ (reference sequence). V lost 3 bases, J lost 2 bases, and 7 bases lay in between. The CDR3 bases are TGTGCCAGCAGCTTCGGTTGGCAAGAGACCCAGTACTTC. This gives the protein CASSFGWQETQYF.

The CDR3 protein is CSVSFRDRAPTGELFF. Written as DNA, the CDR3 is TGCAGCGTTTCCTTCCGGGACAGGGCCCCCACCGGGGAGCTGTTTTTT. This chain connects TRBV29-1 to TRBJ2-2; 9 bases match TRBD1. In germline, CDR1 is SQVTM, CDR2 ANQGSEA. V was clipped by 5 bases and J by 4 bases; unmatched bases: 11. CDR3 length equals 16 residues.

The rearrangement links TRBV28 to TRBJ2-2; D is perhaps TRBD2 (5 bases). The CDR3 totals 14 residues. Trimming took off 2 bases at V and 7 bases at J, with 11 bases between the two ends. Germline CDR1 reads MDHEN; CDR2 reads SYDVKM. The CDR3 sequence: CASSLGGLGGELFF. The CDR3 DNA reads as TGTGCCAGCAGTTTAGGCGGGTTGGGCGGGGAGCTGTTTTTT.

CDR3 nucleotides: TGTGCCAGCACCGAGGGCGGTTTAACTGAAGCTTTCTTT. Translated, it gives CASTEGGLTEAFF. This chain joins TRBV6-5 and TRBJ1-1, with D unclear. This CDR3 has 13 residues. V was shortened by 7 bases and J by 5 bases, with 14 bases between the two germline ends. Germline V gene data show CDR1 as MNHEY and CDR2 as SVGAGI.

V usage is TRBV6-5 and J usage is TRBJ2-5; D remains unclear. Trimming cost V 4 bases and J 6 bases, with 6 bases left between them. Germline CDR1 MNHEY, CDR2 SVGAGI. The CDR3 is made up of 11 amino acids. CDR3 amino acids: CASSSRKTQYF. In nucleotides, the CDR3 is TGTGCCAGCAGTTCCAGAAAGACCCAGTACTTC.

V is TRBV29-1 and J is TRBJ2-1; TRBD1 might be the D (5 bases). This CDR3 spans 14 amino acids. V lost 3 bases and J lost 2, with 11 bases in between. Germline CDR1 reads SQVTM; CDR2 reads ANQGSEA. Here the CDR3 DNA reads TGCAGCGTTGAGCTCGGCAGGGCCTACAATGAGCAGTTCTTC. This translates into CSVELGRAYNEQFF.

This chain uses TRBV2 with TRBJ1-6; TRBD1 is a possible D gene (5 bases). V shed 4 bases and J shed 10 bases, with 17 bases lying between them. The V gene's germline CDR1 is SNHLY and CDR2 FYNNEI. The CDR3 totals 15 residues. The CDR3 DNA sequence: TGTGCCAGCAGTGCGGACGGTCTCCGGGGGTCACCCCTCCACTTT. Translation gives CASSADGLRGSPLHF.

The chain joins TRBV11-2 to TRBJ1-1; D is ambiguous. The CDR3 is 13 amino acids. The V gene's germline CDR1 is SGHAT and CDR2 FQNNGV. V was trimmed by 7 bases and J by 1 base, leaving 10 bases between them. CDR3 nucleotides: TGTGCCAGCACAGACAACCCGAACACTGAAGCTTTCTTT. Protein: CASTDNPNTEAFF.

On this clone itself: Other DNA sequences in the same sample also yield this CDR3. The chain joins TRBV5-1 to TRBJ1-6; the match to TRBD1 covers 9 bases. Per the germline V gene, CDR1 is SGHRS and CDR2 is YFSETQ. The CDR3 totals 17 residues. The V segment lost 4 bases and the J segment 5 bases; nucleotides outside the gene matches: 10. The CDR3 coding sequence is TGCGCCAGCAGCACAGGGGGCCCGAGTCGGGATAATTCACCCCTCCACTTT. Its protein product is CASSTGGPSRDNSPLHF.

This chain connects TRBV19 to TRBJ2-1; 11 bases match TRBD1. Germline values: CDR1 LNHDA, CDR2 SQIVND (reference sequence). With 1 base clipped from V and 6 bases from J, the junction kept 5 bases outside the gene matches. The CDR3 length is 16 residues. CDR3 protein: CASSIAPGTGGNEQFF. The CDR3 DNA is TGTGCCAGTAGTATAGCCCCCGGGACAGGGGGCAATGAGCAGTTCTTC.

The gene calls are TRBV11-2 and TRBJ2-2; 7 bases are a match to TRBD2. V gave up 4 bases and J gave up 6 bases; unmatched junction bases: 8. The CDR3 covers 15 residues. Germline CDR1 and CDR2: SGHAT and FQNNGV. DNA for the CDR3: TGTGCCAGCAGCTGGGAGGGACTACCGCCCGGGGAGCTGTTTTTT. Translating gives CASSWEGLPPGELFF.